The text below deals with one T cell receptor beta chain. Relative to the germline gene, one junction end is altered; a read error may explain this. TCRbeta libraries were built with three rounds of nested PCR, modified from ARM-PCR. TCRdb re-called the multiplex PCR reads through MiXCR, storing one row per CDR3 protein. The table lists tens of thousands of distinct CDR3 sequences, less than 85% of them singletons. The template was RNA from unsorted bulk tissue. More than 3 cm separated this lung sample from the edge of the tumor. Between August and November 2014, newly diagnosed, chemotherapy-naive lung cancer patients underwent thoracic surgery in China. The CDR3 runs to 14 residues. Germline assignment: CDR1 SQVTM and CDR2 ANQGSEA. This sample is drawn from a study of tumor and adjacent non-tumor tissue in lung cancer.

The clonotype comes from a man aged 65 to 85 with non-small cell lung cancer. V and J are TRBV29-1 and TRBJ1-2; D is perhaps TRBD1 (5 bases). Sequenced sample: distant non-tumor lung tissue. This chain's CDR3 is CSVDSTRGLSGNTF. The CDR3 bases are TGCAGCGTTGACTCGACAAGGGGATTAAGTGGCAACACCTTC. The variable domain in full, completed from reference TRBV29-1 and TRBJ1-2, reads SAVISQKPSRDICQRGTSLTIQCQVDSQVTMMFWYRQQPGQSLTLIATANQGSEATYESGFVIDKFPISRPNLTFSTLTVSNMSPEDSSIYLCSVDSTRGLSGNTFGSGTRLTVV.